The 11 T cell receptor beta chains below were found in one sample sequenced in a study of cytomegalovirus exposure and HLA in healthy donors. PCR was performed using 60 Vbeta and 13 Jbeta primers. Here immunoSEQ multiplex PCR was the method, and the copy in TCRdb shows in-frame clones only, minus some. Here the sample spans some 130,000 clones, around four fifths being singletons. The sample comprised PBMCs. The receptors shown here come from a human donor in good health.

The rearrangement uses TRBV7-8 and TRBJ1-2; unclear D gene. CDR3 size: 14 residues. Germline lookup yields CDR1 SGHVS and CDR2 FQNEAQ. V was pared by 6 bases and J by 4 bases, with 15 bases between. The CDR3 bases are TGTGCCAGCAGTCAGACACCTCTCCCCTATGGCTACACCTTC. Translation gives CASSQTPLPYGYTF.

V gene TRBV15 combines with J gene TRBJ1-4, with 7 bases lining up with TRBD1. CDR1 is LNHNV, CDR2 YYDKDF, per germline (reference sequence). V was clipped by 3 bases and J by 7 bases; unmatched bases: 11. The CDR3 runs 16 residues. This chain's CDR3 is CATSRDDSGTVEKLFF. As DNA, the CDR3 is TGTGCCACCAGCAGGGATGACTCCGGGACAGTTGAAAAACTGTTTTTT.

This rearrangement joins TRBV5-1 to TRBJ2-2; possible D gene TRBD1, 7 bases. Germline-derived CDR1 and CDR2 are SGHRS and YFSETQ. V lost 4 bases, J lost 5 bases, and 21 bases lay in between. This CDR3 region has 17 residues. The CDR3, as DNA: TGCGCCAGCAGCCCGCATCCCGCCAGGGGGGTGACCGGGGAGCTGTTTTTT. This sequence encodes CASSPHPARGVTGELFF.

The chain recombines TRBV7-3 with TRBJ2-6; possibly TRBD2 for D (7 bases). This CDR3 spans 17 amino acids. Germline loops: CDR1 SGHTA, CDR2 FQGTGA. V dropped 5 bases and J dropped 0 bases, with 14 bases sitting between them. Written as DNA, the CDR3 is TGTGCCAGCAGCATCTCGGGGGGCCACTCTGGGGCCAACGTCCTGACTTTC. This codes for CASSISGGHSGANVLTF.

The gene calls are TRBV18 and TRBJ2-7; D might be TRBD1 (5 bases). CDR1 is KGHSH and CDR2 is LQKENI in the germline V gene. The V gene lost 4 bases and the J gene lost 3 bases, with 13 bases spanning the gap. This CDR3 has 14 amino acids. This CDR3 reads CASSRSEGVYEQYF. The CDR3 coding sequence is TGTGCCAGCTCACGATCCGAAGGGGTCTACGAGCAGTACTTC.

This clone was seen only a few times. The chain recombines TRBV7-9 with TRBJ1-1; perhaps TRBD1 as D (5 bases). CDR1 is SEHNR and CDR2 is FQNEAQ in the germline V gene (reference sequence). The V end lost 5 bases, the J end lost 1 base, and 8 bases lay between the germline ends. The CDR3 has 13 residues. In DNA, the CDR3 is TGTGCCAGCAGCCCGCAGGGGAACACTGAAGCTTTCTTT. This translates into CASSPQGNTEAFF.

This chain links TRBV7-2 with TRBJ2-1; possible D gene TRBD2, 6 bases. The CDR3 spans 13 residues. Deletions cut 3 bases from V and 9 bases from J, with 12 bases between. CDR1 and CDR2 from the germline V gene are SGHTA and FQGNSA. CDR3 sequence (DNA): TGTGCCAGCAGCTTGGGGGGAGTGAGTGAGCAGTTCTTC. This gives the protein CASSLGGVSEQFF.

The chain is built from TRBV4-3 and TRBJ1-3; 7 bases are a match to TRBD1. Trimming removed 3 bases from V and 4 bases from J; junction bases left unmatched: 9. The CDR3 is 16 residues long. Germline CDR1 LGHNA, CDR2 YSLEER. CDR3 sequence (DNA): TGCGCCAGCAGCCACCCTACCCGGGACAGAGGAAACACCATATATTTT. This translates into CASSHPTRDRGNTIYF.

V usage is TRBV13 and J usage is TRBJ2-7; possibly TRBD1 for D (5 bases). CDR3 length: 13 amino acids. Looked up from germline, CDR1 is PRHDT and CDR2 is FYEKMQ (reference sequence). The V end lost 0 bases, the J end lost 3 bases, and 6 bases lay between the germline ends. CDR3: CASSLGDIYEQYF. The CDR3 DNA is TGTGCCAGCAGCTTAGGGGACATCTACGAGCAGTACTTC.

The chain combines TRBV2 with TRBJ2-7; 7 bases are shared with TRBD2. The CDR3 spans 13 residues. V trimming: 3 bases; J trimming: 7 bases; junction bases outside the gene matches: 6. Per germline, CDR1 SNHLY and CDR2 FYNNEI. The CDR3 reads CASSEGRVGEQYF. In nucleotides, the CDR3 is TGTGCCAGCAGTGAGGGGAGGGTAGGAGAGCAGTACTTC.

V and J are TRBV6-5 and TRBJ2-7, with 8 bases that match TRBD1. V lost 5 bases to trimming and J lost 3 bases; unmatched junction nucleotides: 6. Germline values: CDR1 MNHEY, CDR2 SVGAGI. The CDR3 is 14 residues long. This chain's CDR3 is CASSRRDRLYEQYF. CDR3 nucleotides: TGTGCCAGCAGTCGCCGGGACAGGCTCTACGAGCAGTACTTC.